The rows below give T cell receptor beta chains drawn from one sample of a study of cytomegalovirus exposure and HLA in healthy donors. Sequenced by immunoSEQ multiplex PCR; TCRdb stores in-frame clones only, minus some. The sample has fewer than 200,000 clones; around 64% are singletons. Sequencing was done on a sample of PBMCs. These receptors all come from a woman younger than 45 in good health and CMV-seronegative. Both conserved end residues are part of each CDR3. A D gene is named only where the DNA matches it firmly. The listing skips clone size in some rows; elsewhere it reads once, few, many or a size class.

len	v_gene	d_gene	j_gene	abundance	CDR3aa	CDR3nt
13	TRBV4-3	-	TRBJ1-1	few	CASSQGAHTEAFF	TGCGCCAGCAGCCAGGGGGCTCACACTGAAGCTTTCTTT
17	TRBV7-2	-	TRBJ1-4	-	CASSLALGGAVGEKLFF	TGTGCCAGCAGCTTAGCCCTCGGGGGGGCAGTCGGTGAAAAACTGTTTTTT
12	TRBV28	-	TRBJ2-7	-	CASTMDTNEQYF	TGTGCCAGCACCATGGACACTAACGAGCAGTACTTC
13	TRBV28	-	TRBJ2-7	-	CASSHRLDHEQYF	TGTGCCAGCAGTCACAGACTAGATCACGAGCAGTACTTC
11	TRBV7-2	-	TRBJ2-3	-	CASRDSGTQYF	TGTGCCAGCAGAGACTCGGGTACGCAGTATTTT
12	TRBV4-3	-	TRBJ2-1	-	CASERPGGEQFF	TGCGCCAGCGAGCGTCCCGGGGGTGAGCAGTTCTTC
15	TRBV21-1	-	TRBJ1-6	-	CASSTGQEENSPLHF	TGTGCCAGCAGCACAGGACAGGAGGAGAACTCACCCCTCCACTTT
14	TRBV18	TRBD2	TRBJ2-7	-	CASSPPAGDTEQYF	TGTGCCAGCTCACCACCAGCGGGAGATACTGAGCAGTACTTC
13	TRBV7-9	-	TRBJ2-2	few	CASPRGNTGELFF	TGTGCCAGTCCACGGGGGAACACCGGGGAGCTGTTTTTT
14	TRBV30	-	TRBJ2-1	few	CAWNGLSSYNEQFF	TGTGCCTGGAACGGACTCAGCTCCTACAATGAGCAGTTCTTC
13	TRBV19	-	TRBJ2-1	few	CASSIGSIYEQFF	TGTGCCAGTAGTATCGGGAGCATCTATGAGCAGTTCTTC
19	TRBV4-3	TRBD1	TRBJ1-6	-	CASSQDHPSGTGLRSPLHF	TGCGCCAGCAGCCAAGATCACCCCTCTGGGACAGGGCTTCGTTCACCCCTCCACTTT
16	TRBV4-3	-	TRBJ2-7	-	CASSQEYAGPDYEQYF	TGCGCCAGCAGCCAGGAGTACGCGGGACCCGACTACGAGCAGTACTTC
14	TRBV11-3	-	TRBJ1-1	-	CASSLKGGYTEAFF	TGTGCCAGCAGCTTAAAAGGGGGATATACTGAAGCTTTCTTT
16	TRBV12-5	TRBD1	TRBJ2-7	few	CASGRYGDRSSYEQYF	TGTGCTAGTGGTCGATATGGGGACAGGAGCTCCTACGAGCAGTACTTC
13	TRBV7-9	-	TRBJ2-5	few	CASSATGKETQYF	TGTGCCAGCAGCGCAACAGGGAAAGAGACCCAGTACTTC
15	TRBV7-8	-	TRBJ1-5	-	CASSHFSGENQPQHF	TGTGCCAGCAGCCATTTTTCGGGGGAAAATCAGCCCCAGCATTTT
18	TRBV4-1	TRBD2	TRBJ2-1	-	CASSWTSGRAGTYNEQFF	TGCGCCAGCAGCTGGACTAGCGGGAGGGCCGGGACCTACAATGAGCAGTTCTTC
14	TRBV25-1	-	TRBJ2-1	-	CASGGIPARNEQFF	TGTGCCAGCGGCGGGATCCCCGCTCGGAATGAGCAGTTCTTC
13	TRBV6-5	-	TRBJ1-6	-	CASSPGGVSPLHF	TGTGCCAGCAGTCCCGGGGGGGTTTCACCCCTCCACTTT
12	TRBV5-8	-	TRBJ1-5	-	CASSPLPQPQHF	TGTGCCAGCAGCCCCCTCCCTCAGCCCCAGCATTTT
15	TRBV7-3	TRBD2	TRBJ2-6	-	CASRVGGAGANVLTF	TGTGCCAGCAGGGTGGGGGGGGCTGGGGCCAACGTCCTGACTTTC
11	TRBV20-1	-	TRBJ1-1	few	CSATGLTEAFF	TGCAGTGCCACAGGGTTGACTGAAGCTTTCTTT
11	TRBV29-1	TRBD1	TRBJ2-1	-	CSAGTVNEQFF	TGCAGCGCCGGGACAGTTAATGAGCAGTTCTTC
15	TRBV7-6	TRBD2	TRBJ2-3	once	CASSLAPAGGDTQYF	TGTGCCAGCAGCTTAGCACCAGCGGGGGGAGATACGCAGTATTTT
14	TRBV10-3	-	TRBJ2-3	-	CAISEFGVADTQYF	TGTGCCATCAGTGAGTTCGGGGTGGCAGATACGCAGTATTTT
14	TRBV6-5	TRBD1	TRBJ2-7	once	CASSYGGRGYEQYF	TGTGCCAGCAGTTACGGTGGCAGGGGGTACGAGCAGTACTTC
14	TRBV19	-	TRBJ2-5	once	CASSMGLDVETQYF	TGTGCCAGTAGTATGGGACTCGACGTAGAGACCCAGTACTTC
11	TRBV28	-	TRBJ1-5	-	CATTGSQPQHF	TGTGCCACCACAGGGAGTCAGCCCCAGCATTTT
14	TRBV6-5	-	TRBJ2-5	-	CASSRGASVETQYF	TGTGCCAGCAGCCGGGGGGCTAGCGTTGAGACCCAGTACTTC
13	TRBV7-9	TRBD2	TRBJ2-7	-	CASSLSGSYEQYF	TGTGCCAGCAGCTTAAGCGGGAGTTACGAGCAGTACTTC
14	TRBV6-5	-	TRBJ2-5	once	CASRESGPGETQYF	TGTGCCAGCAGAGAAAGCGGGCCGGGAGAGACCCAGTACTTC
13	TRBV7-6	-	TRBJ1-2	few	CASSLQENYGYTF	TGTGCCAGCAGCTTACAGGAAAACTATGGCTACACCTTC
14	TRBV28	TRBD2	TRBJ2-7	-	CASSPSGGSYEQYF	TGTGCCAGCAGTCCTAGCGGTGGGTCCTACGAGCAGTACTTC